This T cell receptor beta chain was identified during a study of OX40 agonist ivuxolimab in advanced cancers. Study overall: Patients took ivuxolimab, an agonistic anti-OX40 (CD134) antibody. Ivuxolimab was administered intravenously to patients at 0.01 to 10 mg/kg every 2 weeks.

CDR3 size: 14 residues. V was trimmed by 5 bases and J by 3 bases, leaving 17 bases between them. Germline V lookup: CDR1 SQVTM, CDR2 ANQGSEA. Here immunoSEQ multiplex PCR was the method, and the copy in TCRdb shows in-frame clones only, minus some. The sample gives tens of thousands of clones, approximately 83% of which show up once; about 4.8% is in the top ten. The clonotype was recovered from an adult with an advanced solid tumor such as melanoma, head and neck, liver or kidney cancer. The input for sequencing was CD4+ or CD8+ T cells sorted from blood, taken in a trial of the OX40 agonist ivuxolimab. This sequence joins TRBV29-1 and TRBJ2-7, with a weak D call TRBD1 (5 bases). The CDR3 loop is CSVFVTGPFYEQYF. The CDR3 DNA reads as TGCAGCGTTTTCGTCACAGGTCCATTCTACGAGCAGTACTTC.